This T cell receptor (beta chain) was retrieved from a study of low-dose radiotherapy and immunotherapy resistance in tumors. Study overall: Cohort 1 was given 0.5 Gy per fraction every 2 weeks, for 6.5 Gy total. Cyclophosphamide went in intravenously at 200 mg/m2 every two weeks, one day before radiation and immunotherapy.

TRAV- and TRBV-specific primers primed first-strand cDNA, covering alpha and beta chains. For amplifying TCRs, the PCR ran for about 22 cycles with Phusion, which was used together with a constant-region primer and the adapter on the V primers. mRNA, after isolation, was amplified by in vitro transcription. TCRdb re-called the reads through MiXCR, storing one row per CDR3 protein. The sample has 80,000 to 95,000 distinct CDR3 sequences, roughly 9% seen once. This clonotype was recorded many times. This CDR3 spans 14 amino acids. Germline-derived CDR1 and CDR2 are DFQATT and SNEGSKA (reference sequence). V dropped 3 bases and J dropped 4; count of bases not matched to a gene: 9. The time point is: before trial treatment. The presence of advanced solid tumors lacking tumor-infiltrating lymphocytes characterized eligible patients.

The rearrangement joins TRBV20-1 to TRBJ2-7, with 7 bases fitting TRBD2. Material: PBMCs, obtained before treatment. The receptor comes from a male donor with prostate cancer. The DNA of the CDR3 is TGCAGTGCTAGTAATCCAGCGGGAAAATACGAGCAGTACTTC. It specifies CSASNPAGKYEQYF.